These T cell receptor beta chains were read from a single sample in a study of T cell repertoires in cytomegalovirus infection. TCRdb ran MiXCR on the reads and lists one entry per CDR3 protein. The profile shows about 440,000 distinct CDR3 sequences, approximately 31% of them singletons. The sample comprised PBMCs. These receptors were taken from a human donor in good health (CMV status not recorded). Some clones in this sample may be carry-over from other donors' samples. Each CDR3 is given with its conserved first and last residue. The D gene is left open where the match is weak. Size is omitted from some rows. Given values are once, few, many or a class for expanded clones.

CDR3 DNA,CDR3 protein,D gene,CDR3 length,clone size,J gene,V gene
TGTGCCAGCAGCCTCGGACTAGGGGCCTACGAGCAGTACTTC,CASSLGLGAYEQYF,TRBD2,14,few,TRBJ2-7,TRBV12-3/TRBV12-4
TGCAGTGCGACTGACAGGTCGGTAGACACTGAAGCTTTCTTT,CSATDRSVDTEAFF,-,14,-,TRBJ1-1,TRBV20-1
TGTGCCAGCAGTTTAAGAAGAGTGGTCCCGCAGAGGGCGAATAACCCCACCTTCAACGAGCAGTACTTC,CASSLRRVVPQRANNPTFNEQYF,-,23,few,TRBJ2-7,TRBV28
TGTGCCAGCAGTCCCCCGTGGGGACAGCATTCAAATCAGCCCCAGCATTTT,CASSPPWGQHSNQPQHF,TRBD1,17,few,TRBJ1-5,TRBV12-3/TRBV12-4
TGCGCCAGCAGCCCCGAGACCGGGTCCAACAATGAGCAGTTCTTC,CASSPETGSNNEQFF,-,15,few,TRBJ2-1,TRBV4-1
TGTGCCAGCAGCTTAGTGGGGGGGCACGACAATGAGCAGTTCTTC,CASSLVGGHDNEQFF,-,15,many,TRBJ2-1,TRBV7-9
TGTGCCAGCATCAAGAGAGGCGGGGGGGGCTACGATGAGCAGTTCTTC,CASIKRGGGGYDEQFF,TRBD2,16,once,TRBJ2-1,TRBV7-9
TGCGCCAGCAGCGCGGACTGGGGAAGGAGCCCAGATACGCAGTATTTT,CASSADWGRSPDTQYF,-,16,once,TRBJ2-3,TRBV5-1
TGTGCTAGTGGTTTCCCTACAGGGGGCTTTCAGCCCCAGCATTTT,CASGFPTGGFQPQHF,TRBD1,15,few,TRBJ1-5,TRBV12-5
TGTGCCAGCAGCAAGACAGCACTTAATGAAAAACTGTTTTTT,CASSKTALNEKLFF,-,14,-,TRBJ1-4,TRBV7-8
TGTGCCAGCAGCTTAGTCGGTAAGGGGTTCAGCACAGATACGCAGTATTTT,CASSLVGKGFSTDTQYF,-,17,many,TRBJ2-3,TRBV7-2
TGCAGTGCTACCGACCCATACGAGCAGTACTTC,CSATDPYEQYF,-,11,-,TRBJ2-7,TRBV20-1
TGCAGTGCTGTGGCCTATGACACAGATACGCAGTATTTT,CSAVAYDTDTQYF,-,13,few,TRBJ2-3,TRBV20-1
TGTGCCAGCAGCTTAAGGTGGGGATACGAGCAGTACTTC,CASSLRWGYEQYF,-,13,-,TRBJ2-7,TRBV7-6
TGTGCCAGCAGCTTAGATTACAGCTCTAACACCGGGGAGCTGTTTTTT,CASSLDYSSNTGELFF,-,16,-,TRBJ2-2,TRBV11-2
TGTGCCAGCAGTTTCACCTACGAGCAGTACTTC,CASSFTYEQYF,-,11,few,TRBJ2-7,TRBV7-9
TGTGCCAGCAGCACTGCCGGGGGCGGAGTTTGGGATGAGCAGTTCTTC,CASSTAGGGVWDEQFF,-,16,-,TRBJ2-1,TRBV5-6
TGCAGCGTGCCGACAGGGCCTGAAGCTTTCTTT,CSVPTGPEAFF,TRBD1,11,-,TRBJ1-1,TRBV29-1
TGTGCTAGCAGCTCGGGGACAGGGATAGAGACCCAGTACTTC,CASSSGTGIETQYF,TRBD1,14,few,TRBJ2-5,TRBV7-6
TGCGCCAGCAGCCTGGACGGCCGACCTAATGAAAAACTGTTTTTT,CASSLDGRPNEKLFF,-,15,few,TRBJ1-4,TRBV4-1
TGTGCCAGCACCCGACAGGGGGCTAACTATGGCTACACCTTC,CASTRQGANYGYTF,TRBD1,14,-,TRBJ1-2,TRBV2
TGTGCCAGCAGCCTTGCAACCGGTACGGAGACCCAGTACTTC,CASSLATGTETQYF,-,14,-,TRBJ2-5,TRBV5-4
TGTGCCGGCAATCCCGAGACAGGGGACTCCTACAATGAGCAGTTCTTC,CAGNPETGDSYNEQFF,TRBD1,16,-,TRBJ2-1,TRBV6-1
TGTGCTAGTGGCTTAACCGACAGGGGCAGGAACAATGAGCAGTTCTTC,CASGLTDRGRNNEQFF,TRBD1,16,few,TRBJ2-1,TRBV12-5
TGTGCCAGCAGCCCCGGGGTTAGCGGGGGATACGAGCAGTACTTC,CASSPGVSGGYEQYF,TRBD2,15,few,TRBJ2-7,TRBV27
TGTGCCAGCAGCTTAAACGACTACAATGAGCAGTTCTTC,CASSLNDYNEQFF,-,13,many,TRBJ2-1,TRBV7-6
TGTGCCAGCAGCTTACAGGGCGGGGGGGCGGCAGATACGCAGTATTTT,CASSLQGGGAADTQYF,TRBD2,16,many,TRBJ2-3,TRBV7-2
TGTGCCAGCAGCACCAGACAGGGGTCGAGCACCGGGGAGCTGTTTTTT,CASSTRQGSSTGELFF,TRBD1,16,few,TRBJ2-2,TRBV28
TGTGCCAGCAGCTTAGTCATGAGCTTCAGGGCGGTCGGGGAGCTGTTTTTT,CASSLVMSFRAVGELFF,-,17,many,TRBJ2-2,TRBV7-8
TGTGCCAGCAGCAAAGGACAGGGCCAAGAGACCCAGTACTTC,CASSKGQGQETQYF,TRBD1,14,many,TRBJ2-5,TRBV7-2
TGTGCCAGCAGCTTAGCAAGGCGGGGACCGATAGGGACCCAGTACTTC,CASSLARRGPIGTQYF,-,16,many,TRBJ2-5,TRBV7-2
TGTGCCAGCAGTTTATCTCTTGGGACAGGGCTGTACGAGCAGTACTTC,CASSLSLGTGLYEQYF,TRBD1,16,once,TRBJ2-7,TRBV27
TGCGCCAGCAGCCAAGTATTAGGACAGGGGCATGGTCAGCCCCAGCATTTT,CASSQVLGQGHGQPQHF,TRBD1,17,-,TRBJ1-5,TRBV4-1
TGTGCCACCCGGAGCGGCACTGAAGCTTTCTTT,CATRSGTEAFF,-,11,few,TRBJ1-1,TRBV19
TGCAGTGCTAGAGGAAGCCAGAGGGAAAAACTGTTTTTT,CSARGSQREKLFF,-,13,-,TRBJ1-4,TRBV20-1
TGTGCCAGCAGCTTAGTGGCGCGACCAGATACGCAGTATTTT,CASSLVARPDTQYF,-,14,-,TRBJ2-3,TRBV7-9
TGTGCCAGCAGCCGCCTTGGGGGGTCTTACAATGAGCAGTTCTTC,CASSRLGGSYNEQFF,-,15,once,TRBJ2-1,TRBV7-2
TGCGCCAGCAGCCAAGGGGAGGGCATGAACACTGAAGCTTTCTTT,CASSQGEGMNTEAFF,-,15,few,TRBJ1-1,TRBV4-1
TGTGCCAGCAGCCGGACAGGGGGCTATGAAGCTTTCTTT,CASSRTGGYEAFF,TRBD1,13,many,TRBJ1-1,TRBV7-8
TGTGCCAGCAGTTTTGTAATCTACGAGCAGTACTTC,CASSFVIYEQYF,-,12,many,TRBJ2-7,TRBV12-3/TRBV12-4
TGTGCCAGCAGTACCCGGGGGGTAGATACGCAGTATTTT,CASSTRGVDTQYF,TRBD2,13,-,TRBJ2-3,TRBV28
TGTGCCAGCAGTTACGACCCAGTGAATCAGCCCCAGCATTTT,CASSYDPVNQPQHF,-,14,-,TRBJ1-5,TRBV6-2/TRBV6-3
TGTGCCAGCAGCTATTTCTTAGTAGGGGGCACTCAGCCCCAGCATTTT,CASSYFLVGGTQPQHF,TRBD1,16,few,TRBJ1-5,TRBV7-2